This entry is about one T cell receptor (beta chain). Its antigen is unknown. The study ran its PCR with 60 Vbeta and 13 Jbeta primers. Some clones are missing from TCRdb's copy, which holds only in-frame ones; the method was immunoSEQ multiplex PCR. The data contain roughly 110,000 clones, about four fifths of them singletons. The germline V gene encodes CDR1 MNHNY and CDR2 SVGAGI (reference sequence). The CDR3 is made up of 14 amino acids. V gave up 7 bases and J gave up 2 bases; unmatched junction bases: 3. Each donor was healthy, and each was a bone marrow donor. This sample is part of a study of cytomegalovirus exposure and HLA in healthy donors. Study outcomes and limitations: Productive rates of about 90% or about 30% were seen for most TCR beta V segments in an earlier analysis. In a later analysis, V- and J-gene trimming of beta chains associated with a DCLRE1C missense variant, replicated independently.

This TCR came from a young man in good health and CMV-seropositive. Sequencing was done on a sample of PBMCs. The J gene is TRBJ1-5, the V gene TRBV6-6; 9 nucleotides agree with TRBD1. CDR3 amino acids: CASTGQGRNQPQHF. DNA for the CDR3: TGTGCCAGCACGGGACAGGGACGCAATCAGCCCCAGCATTTT.